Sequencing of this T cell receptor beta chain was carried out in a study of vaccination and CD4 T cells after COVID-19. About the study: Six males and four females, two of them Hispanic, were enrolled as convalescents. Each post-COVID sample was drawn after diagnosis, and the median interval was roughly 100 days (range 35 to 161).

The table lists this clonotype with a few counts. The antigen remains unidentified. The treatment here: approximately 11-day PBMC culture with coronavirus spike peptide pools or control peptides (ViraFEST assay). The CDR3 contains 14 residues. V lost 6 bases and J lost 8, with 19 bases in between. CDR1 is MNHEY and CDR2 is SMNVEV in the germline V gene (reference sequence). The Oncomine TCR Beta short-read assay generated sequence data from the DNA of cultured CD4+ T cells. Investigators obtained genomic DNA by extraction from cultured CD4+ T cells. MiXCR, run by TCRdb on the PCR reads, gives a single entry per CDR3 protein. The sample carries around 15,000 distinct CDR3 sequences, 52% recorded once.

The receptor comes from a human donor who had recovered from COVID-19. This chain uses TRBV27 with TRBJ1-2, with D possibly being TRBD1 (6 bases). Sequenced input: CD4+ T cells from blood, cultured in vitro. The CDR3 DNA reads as TGTGCCAGCAGGCGATGGGGACAAGATAGGGGCTACACCTTC. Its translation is CASRRWGQDRGYTF.